The rows below give T cell receptor beta chains drawn from one sample of a study of cytomegalovirus exposure and HLA in healthy donors. Assay used: immunoSEQ multiplex PCR; TCRdb lists only in-frame clones, some missing. In the table there are over 65,000 clones, 80% to 90% of which are singletons. The sequencing sample was made of PBMCs. The source is a woman aged 25 to 39 in good health and CMV-seronegative. The CDR3 runs from the conserved cysteine through the conserved F or W. D genes are given only for firm matches. Not all rows give a size; the values are once, few, many and, for expanded clones, a class.

CASSPDRDSYEQYF	TGTGCCAGCAGTCCTGACAGGGACTCCTACGAGCAGTACTTC	TRBV2	TRBD1	TRBJ2-7	.
CASLKVGGRSRNTEAFF	TGTGCCAGCTTAAAGGTAGGGGGCAGGAGTCGGAACACTGAAGCTTTCTTT	TRBV5-6	TRBD1	TRBJ1-1	once
CASSGPGQYSNQPQHF	TGTGCCAGCAGCGGACCGGGACAGTATAGCAATCAGCCCCAGCATTTT	TRBV7-9	TRBD1	TRBJ1-5	.
CASSLPLRLAGISNEQFF	TGTGCCAGCAGCCTTCCACTGCGGTTGGCAGGGATTTCGAATGAGCAGTTCTTC	TRBV7-9	.	TRBJ2-1	.
CASRHRGQETQYF	TGTGCCAGCAGACACAGGGGGCAAGAGACCCAGTACTTC	TRBV6-1	TRBD1	TRBJ2-5	few
CASSLDSQGNTIYF	TGCGCCAGCAGCTTGGACAGCCAAGGAAACACCATATATTTT	TRBV5-1	.	TRBJ1-3	once
CASSVGGARDTEAFF	TGTGCCAGCAGTGTCGGGGGGGCTCGGGACACTGAAGCTTTCTTT	TRBV2	.	TRBJ1-1	.
CASIGGGIDTQYF	TGTGCCAGCATCGGCGGGGGAATAGATACGCAGTATTTT	TRBV27	TRBD2	TRBJ2-3	.
CASTLSQGQGLVDTQYF	TGTGCCAGCACTCTGAGCCAGGGACAGGGGTTGGTAGATACGCAGTATTTT	TRBV28	TRBD1	TRBJ2-3	.
CASSQEGQGPESYNSPLHF	TGCGCCAGCAGCCAAGAGGGACAGGGGCCGGAGTCCTATAATTCACCCCTCCACTTT	TRBV4-3	TRBD1	TRBJ1-6	.
CASSIGGTSTDTQYF	TGTGCCAGTAGTATAGGAGGCACTAGCACAGATACGCAGTATTTT	TRBV19	.	TRBJ2-3	.
CASRTGTGYTDTQYF	TGTGCCAGCAGGACCGGGACAGGGTATACAGATACGCAGTATTTT	TRBV28	TRBD1	TRBJ2-3	.
CASSQAGREQYF	TGCGCCAGCAGCCAAGCAGGGCGGGAGCAGTACTTC	TRBV4-1	.	TRBJ2-7	once
CASSIEGGSYGYTF	TGTGCCAGTAGTATAGAGGGGGGAAGCTATGGCTACACCTTC	TRBV19	.	TRBJ1-2	.
CASSPRELSTDTQYF	TGTGCCAGCTCCCCCAGGGAATTGAGCACAGATACGCAGTATTTT	TRBV18	.	TRBJ2-3	.
CASSLEGGAGAQGGSPLHF	TGTGCCAGCAGCTTGGAAGGGGGCGCAGGGGCCCAGGGAGGTTCACCCCTCCACTTT	TRBV5-4	TRBD1	TRBJ1-6	few
CASSFPQGANYGYTF	TGTGCCAGCAGCTTCCCACAGGGGGCTAACTATGGCTACACCTTC	TRBV7-2	TRBD1	TRBJ1-2	few
CASSYTDSTEAFF	TGTGCCAGCAGTTACACCGACAGCACTGAAGCTTTCTTT	TRBV6-5	.	TRBJ1-1	.
CASSSCQNEKLFF	TGTGCCAGCAGCTCCTGCCAGAATGAAAAACTGTTTTTT	TRBV11-3	.	TRBJ1-4	.
CASSSGTRVQETQYF	TGTGCCAGCAGTTCCGGGACTAGGGTACAAGAGACCCAGTACTTC	TRBV7-9	TRBD2	TRBJ2-5	.
CASSLNSYGYTF	TGTGCCAGCAGCTTAAACAGTTATGGCTACACCTTC	TRBV11-2	.	TRBJ1-2	.
CAWSQQGETEAFF	TGTGCCTGGAGTCAACAGGGGGAAACTGAAGCTTTCTTT	TRBV30	TRBD1	TRBJ1-1	.
CASSFSGTGVYNEQFF	TGTGCCAGCAGCTTTTCCGGGACAGGGGTCTACAATGAGCAGTTCTTC	TRBV13	TRBD1	TRBJ2-1	.
CATSRRGTATLPEQFF	TGTGCCACCAGCAGAAGAGGGACAGCGACCCTCCCTGAGCAGTTCTTC	TRBV15	TRBD1	TRBJ2-1	once
CSARDSNTGELFF	TGCAGCGCTCGGGACTCGAACACCGGGGAGCTGTTTTTT	TRBV29-1	.	TRBJ2-2	.
CASSEAAYTIYF	TGTGCCAGCAGTGAAGCAGCATACACCATATATTTT	TRBV2	.	TRBJ1-3	.
CASRGGANEQFF	TGTGCCAGCAGAGGAGGGGCCAATGAGCAGTTCTTC	TRBV2	.	TRBJ2-1	.
CASSSGWYTEAFF	TGTGCCAGCAGCTCAGGGTGGTACACTGAAGCTTTCTTT	TRBV7-6	.	TRBJ1-1	.
CSVAFGGRGREETQYF	TGCAGCGTTGCATTCGGGGGAAGAGGAAGGGAAGAGACCCAGTACTTC	TRBV29-1	.	TRBJ2-5	.
CASSATLRVTNEKLFF	TGTGCCAGCAGCGCCACACTGAGGGTTACTAATGAAAAACTGTTTTTT	TRBV28	.	TRBJ1-4	once
CASSMDRNSYEQYF	TGTGCCAGTAGTATGGACAGGAACTCCTACGAGCAGTACTTC	TRBV19	TRBD1	TRBJ2-7	once
CASRSQAATFYTDTQYF	TGCGCCAGCAGGTCACAAGCGGCGACTTTCTACACAGATACGCAGTATTTT	TRBV5-1	.	TRBJ2-3	.
CASSAGQGARYEQYF	TGTGCCAGCAGCGCTGGACAGGGGGCGCGCTACGAGCAGTACTTC	TRBV9	TRBD1	TRBJ2-7	.
CASSFNRGYGYTF	TGTGCCAGCAGTTTTAACAGGGGCTATGGCTACACCTTC	TRBV28	TRBD1	TRBJ1-2	.
CASSWEGQGVYEQYF	TGTGCCAGCAGTTGGGAGGGACAGGGGGTCTACGAGCAGTACTTC	TRBV6-5	TRBD1	TRBJ2-7	.
CASSYGENQETQYF	TGTGCCAGCAGTTACGGGGAGAACCAAGAGACCCAGTACTTC	TRBV6-6	.	TRBJ2-5	.
CASSSTHSNQPQHF	TGTGCCAGCAGTTCAACTCATAGCAATCAGCCCCAGCATTTT	TRBV6-5	.	TRBJ1-5	.
CASSSPYAVPYEQYF	TGTGCCAGCAGTTCCCCTTACGCGGTGCCCTACGAGCAGTACTTC	TRBV6-5	.	TRBJ2-7	.
CASSFRYTGELFF	TGTGCCAGCAGCTTCCGGTACACCGGGGAGCTGTTTTTT	TRBV11-3	.	TRBJ2-2	.
CASSLASGGAKNIQYF	TGTGCCAGCAGCTTAGCCAGCGGGGGGGCCAAAAACATTCAGTACTTC	TRBV7-9	TRBD2	TRBJ2-4	.
CASSQLPGTEAFF	TGCGCCAGCAGCCAGCTTCCGGGTACTGAAGCTTTCTTT	TRBV4-3	.	TRBJ1-1	.
CAWSVLSNEQFF	TGTGCCTGGAGTGTACTCTCGAATGAGCAGTTCTTC	TRBV30	.	TRBJ2-1	.
CAISGTARGTEAFF	TGTGCCATCAGCGGGACAGCCCGGGGCACTGAAGCTTTCTTT	TRBV10-3	TRBD1	TRBJ1-1	.
CASSGGLAGTRETQYF	TGCGCCAGCAGCGGCGGACTAGCGGGGACCCGGGAGACCCAGTACTTC	TRBV5-1	TRBD2	TRBJ2-5	.
CAISESDSPLHF	TGTGCCATCTCCGAGTCGGATTCACCCCTCCACTTT	TRBV10-3	.	TRBJ1-6	once
CASSMARGRTEAFF	TGTGCCAGCAGTATGGCTCGGGGAAGGACTGAAGCTTTCTTT	TRBV2	.	TRBJ1-1	.
CASSLVTAVNNQPQHF	TGTGCCAGCAGTTTAGTCACAGCGGTTAACAATCAGCCCCAGCATTTT	TRBV28	.	TRBJ1-5	once
CASSPRELYEQYF	TGTGCCAGTAGTCCCAGGGAACTCTACGAGCAGTACTTC	TRBV19	.	TRBJ2-7	few